Shown below are 16 T cell receptor beta chains from a single sample sequenced in a study of blood T cell repertoires in COVID-19 (dated by TCRdb to the early 2020s). The receptor library was made with the immunoSEQ multiplex PCR assay. TCRdb retrieved this table from immuneACCESS and kept in-frame rearrangements only. Not all clones are present; in checked studies, unresolved V genes account for under half, and no reason is known for the remainder. In this sample the table shows approximately 500,000 clones, 70% to 90% of which occur a single time. The biggest ten clones account for under 8.5% of the sample. Sequenced sample: peripheral blood. Receptors originate from a woman between 45 and 60 years old with COVID-19, enrolled during active disease.

The chain joins TRBV7-2 to TRBJ2-7, with 9 bases matching TRBD2. V lost 1 base, J lost 3 bases, and 4 bases stayed unmatched. The CDR3 totals 15 residues. Germline values: CDR1 SGHTA, CDR2 FQGNSA. The CDR3 nucleotides are TGTGCCAGCAGCTTAGTTAGCGGGGGCCTCTACGAGCAGTACTTC. Translated: CASSLVSGGLYEQYF.

CDR3 residues: CASNSYGEGANYGYTF. CDR3 DNA: TGTGCCAGCAACTCGTACGGGGAGGGAGCTAACTATGGCTACACCTTC. V is TRBV7-2 and J is TRBJ1-2; D unresolved. V was clipped by 7 bases and J by 0 bases, with 18 bases between them. The germline V gene encodes CDR1 SGHTA and CDR2 FQGNSA. The CDR3 extends over 16 amino acids.

This clone was detected once. The chain has TRBV19 and TRBJ2-1, with D unresolved. V was trimmed by 5 bases and J by 15 bases, leaving 23 bases between them. CDR1 is LNHDA, CDR2 SQIVND, per germline (reference sequence). The CDR3 is 14 residues long. CDR3 nucleotide sequence: TGTGCCAGTAGTCAACCCCTGACTGGTACGAAACCGTTCTTC. Its translation is CASSQPLTGTKPFF. Full variable domain (rest looked up from reference TRBV19 and TRBJ2-1): DGGITQSPKYLFRKEGQNVTLSCEQNLNHDAMYWYRQDPGQGLRLIYYSQIVNDFQKGDIAEGYSVSREKKESFPLTVTSAQKNPTAFYLCASSQPLTGTKPFFGPGTRLTVL.

The chain is built from TRBV3-1 (or the pseudogene TRBV3-2) and TRBJ2-7; D gene uncertain. Germline assignment: CDR1 LGHDT and CDR2 YNNKEL (reference sequence). Trimming removed 1 base at V and 0 bases at J, with 7 bases between. This CDR3 is 14 amino acids long. The CDR3 bases are TGTGCCAGCAGCCAAGTGGCCAGCTCCTACGAGCAGTACTTC. It yields the protein CASSQVASSYEQYF.

This chain joins TRBV5-1 and TRBJ2-6, with D possibly TRBD2 on 6 matching bases. V was trimmed by 0 bases and J by 0 bases, leaving 10 bases between them. CDR3 size: 17 residues. Germline lookup yields CDR1 SGHRS and CDR2 YFSETQ. CDR3 nucleotide sequence: TGCGCCAGCAGCTTGGTGGGACTGCGCTCTGGGGCCAACGTCCTGACTTTC. Translation: CASSLVGLRSGANVLTF. Together with reference TRBV5-1 and TRBJ2-6, the CDR3 gives the full variable domain: KAGVTQTPRYLIKTRGQQVTLSCSPISGHRSVSWYQQTPGQGLQFLFEYFSETQRNKGNFPGRFSGRQFSNSRSEMNVSTLELGDSALYLCASSLVGLRSGANVLTFGAGSRLTVL.

This chain links TRBV5-1 with TRBJ2-7; 12 positions agree with TRBD1. Germline loops: CDR1 SGHRS, CDR2 YFSETQ. This CDR3 region has 14 residues. V gave up 0 bases and J gave up 7 bases; unmatched junction bases: 2. For the CDR3, the DNA is TGCGCCAGCAGCTTGGGGGACAGGGGGCCTGAGCAGTACTTC. This translates into CASSLGDRGPEQYF. The full variable domain, in which reference TRBV5-1 and TRBJ2-7 provide the parts outside the CDR3, is KAGVTQTPRYLIKTRGQQVTLSCSPISGHRSVSWYQQTPGQGLQFLFEYFSETQRNKGNFPGRFSGRQFSNSRSEMNVSTLELGDSALYLCASSLGDRGPEQYFGPGTRLTVT.

V and J are TRBV6-5 and TRBJ2-7, with 8 bases fitting TRBD1. The V and J ends lost 4 bases and 6 bases, in that order; junction bases with no gene match: 5. CDR3 length: 13 amino acids. Germline values: CDR1 MNHEY, CDR2 SVGAGI. The CDR3 loop reads CASSSTGAGEQYF. The CDR3 DNA sequence: TGTGCCAGCAGTTCGACAGGGGCGGGCGAGCAGTACTTC.

This rearrangement joins TRBV28 to TRBJ1-4; D uncertain. Trimming stripped 1 base from V and 7 bases from J, with 16 bases between. Looked up from germline, CDR1 is MDHEN and CDR2 is SYDVKM. This CDR3 spans 16 amino acids. The CDR3 nucleotides read TGTGCCAGCAGTTTATCTCCCGGCGTTCGGGGTGAAAAACTGTTTTTT. Protein product: CASSLSPGVRGEKLFF. Variable domain in full (rest from reference TRBV28 and TRBJ1-4): DVKVTQSSRYLVKRTGEKVFLECVQDMDHENMFWYRQDPGLGLRLIYFSYDVKMKEKGDIPEGYSVSREKKERFSLILESASTNQTSMYLCASSLSPGVRGEKLFFGSGTQLSVL.

This clone was counted once. This chain joins TRBV30 and TRBJ1-1; TRBD1 might be the D (5 bases). Germline CDR1 and CDR2: GTSNPN and SVGIG (reference sequence). V lost 5 bases and J lost 0, with 13 bases in between. The CDR3 is 14 amino acids. CDR3 region: CAWSPGPMNTEAFF. The CDR3 nucleotides read TGTGCCTGGTCTCCAGGGCCCATGAACACTGAAGCTTTCTTT.

This sequence joins TRBV18 and TRBJ2-2, with D perhaps TRBD1 (5 bases). The CDR3 is 14 amino acids. The V end lost 5 bases, the J end lost 6 bases, and 13 bases lay between the germline ends. Germline CDR1 and CDR2: KGHSH and LQKENI. The CDR3 spells CASSSNQGPGELFF. The CDR3 region has the DNA TGTGCCAGCTCAAGCAACCAGGGTCCCGGGGAGCTGTTTTTT.

The chain has TRBV12-3 or TRBV12-4 and TRBJ1-5; TRBD1 matches at 7 bases. The CDR3 length is 13 residues. Unmatched junction bases numbered 11, after V lost 7 bases and J lost 11 bases. This CDR3 reads CASTTTGPPAQHF. CDR3 in DNA: TGTGCCAGCACCACGACAGGGCCCCCGGCCCAGCATTTT.

The rearrangement links TRBV5-6 to TRBJ2-7; TRBD1 matches at 8 bases. J gave up 6 bases and V 4 bases, and 18 bases lay outside the gene matches. The CDR3 loop spans 17 amino acids. In germline, CDR1 is SGHDT, CDR2 YYEEEE. The CDR3 DNA reads TGTGCCAGCAGCCCGTTGCGGAGGACAGGGCTCGGGGGCGAGCAGTACTTC. Its translation is CASSPLRRTGLGGEQYF.

In its sample, this clone was seen a few times. J is TRBJ2-7 and V is TRBV7-9; a weak D match, TRBD1 (6 bases). Germline assignment: CDR1 SEHNR and CDR2 FQNEAQ (reference sequence). There are 14 residues in the CDR3. The V end was cut by 0 bases, the J end by 7 bases, with 13 bases between. The CDR3 nucleotides read TGTGCCAGCAGCTTAGCGGGGGCGGATCTGGAGCAGTACTTC. Translated: CASSLAGADLEQYF.

The chain employs TRBV11-1 and TRBJ2-1, with a weak D call TRBD2 (6 bases). CDR1 is SGHAT, CDR2 FQDESV, per germline (reference sequence). V lost 3 bases and J lost 6, with 9 bases in between. This CDR3 is built from 13 residues. The CDR3 nucleotides read TGTGCCAGCAGCTTTCGGGAGTTCAATGAGCAGTTCTTC. It codes for CASSFREFNEQFF.

The gene calls are TRBV10-3 and TRBJ1-3; 7 nucleotides line up with TRBD1. With 6 bases clipped from V and 0 bases from J, the junction kept 11 bases outside the gene matches. The CDR3 is 17 amino acids. From germline, CDR1 is ENHRY and CDR2 SYGVKD. For the CDR3, the DNA is TGTGCCATCAGGGTTCCGCGACAGGGCCCCTCTGGAAACACCATATATTTT. This sequence encodes CAIRVPRQGPSGNTIYF.

This clone was seen just once. The J gene is TRBJ2-1, the V gene TRBV7-3; 10 nucleotides align to TRBD2. After removal of 5 bases from V and 3 bases from J, the junction contained 4 bases not matched to a gene. The germline CDR1 and CDR2 sequences are SGHTA and FQGTGA. CDR3 length: 15 residues. The CDR3 spells CASSTSGAHYNEQFF. CDR3 coding DNA: TGTGCCAGCAGCACTAGCGGGGCTCACTACAATGAGCAGTTCTTC. Together with reference TRBV7-3 and TRBJ2-1, the CDR3 gives the full variable domain: GAGVSQTPSNKVTEKGKYVELRCDPISGHTALYWYRQSLGQGPEFLIYFQGTGAADDSGLPNDRFFAVRPEGSVSTLKIQRTERGDSAVYLCASSTSGAHYNEQFFGPGTRLTVL.